Following are 13 T cell receptor beta chains from one sample sequenced in a study of T-cell reconstitution after alpha-beta-depleted transplantation in children. Unique molecular identifiers were incorporated during preparation of the TCRbeta library. In TCRdb, the PCR reads were re-called with MiXCR into one record per CDR3 protein. The data hold some 200,000 distinct CDR3 sequences, with 8% to 9.5% observed a single time. The source was PBMCs from the stem cell graft donor, collected from the stem cell graft. These receptors all stem from a human donor who donated a stem cell graft to a child with acute lymphoblastic leukemia.

This clonotype turned up a few times. V and J are TRBV5-1 and TRBJ2-7; D is tentatively TRBD1 or TRBD2 (5 bases each). The V and J ends lost 4 bases and 6 bases respectively, with 17 bases between them. The germline CDR1 and CDR2 sequences are SGHRS and YFSETQ. CDR3 length: 14 residues. The CDR3 loop reads CASSPEVGVSEQYF. DNA for the CDR3: TGCGCCAGCAGCCCAGAAGTGGGGGTATCCGAGCAGTACTTC.

This clonotype occurred many times. CDR3 residues: CASSGWRGYQETQYF. CDR3 DNA sequence: TGTGCCAGCAGCGGCTGGCGGGGGTACCAAGAGACCCAGTACTTC. This chain joins TRBV14 and TRBJ2-5; 7 bases are shared with TRBD2. The CDR3 consists of 15 residues. V lost 5 bases to trimming and J lost 0 bases; unmatched junction nucleotides: 6. From germline, CDR1 is SGHDN and CDR2 FVKESK. The complete variable domain, with remaining parts taken from reference TRBV14 and TRBJ2-5, reads EAGVTQFPSHSVIEKGQTVTLRCDPISGHDNLYWYRRVMGKEIKFLLHFVKESKQDESGMPNNRFLAERTGGTYSTLKVQPAELEDSGVYFCASSGWRGYQETQYFGPGTRLLVL.

This clonotype was seen only a few times. The V call is TRBV6-5, the J call TRBJ1-1, with D possibly matching TRBD1 (5 bases). Trimming took 2 bases from V and 1 from J, leaving 11 bases between them. The CDR3 extends over 15 amino acids. Germline V gene sequence: CDR1 MNHEY, CDR2 SVGAGI. The CDR3 region has the DNA TGTGCCAGCAGTTACACAACAGGAGCGAACACTGAAGCTTTCTTT. The encoded protein is CASSYTTGANTEAFF.

This clonotype appeared many times. V is TRBV5-1 and J is TRBJ1-2; a possible D gene is TRBD1 (6 bases). V dropped 5 bases and J dropped 6 bases, with 17 bases sitting between them. Germline V CDR1 and CDR2: SGHRS, YFSETQ. The CDR3 extends over 14 amino acids. The CDR3 nucleotides read TGCGCCAGCAGTCAACCAGGGGCATATGATGGCTACACCTTC. Protein: CASSQPGAYDGYTF.

This clonotype was seen many times. The chain employs TRBV6-5 and TRBJ1-1; unclear D gene. In germline, CDR1 is MNHEY, CDR2 SVGAGI. The V gene lost 1 base and the J gene lost 3 bases, with 9 bases spanning the gap. There are 14 residues in the CDR3. The CDR3 spells CASSYYREYTEAFF. DNA of the CDR3: TGTGCCAGCAGTTACTACAGAGAGTACACTGAAGCTTTCTTT.

Ten or more counts support this clonotype. This chain uses TRBV12-3 or TRBV12-4 with TRBJ1-5; TRBD1 aligns across 7 bases. The CDR3 is 17 residues long. The V segment lost 7 bases and the J segment 0 bases; nucleotides outside the gene matches: 12. The CDR3 reads CASTIEGQKNSNQPQHF. DNA of the CDR3: TGTGCCAGCACTATAGAGGGACAGAAAAATAGCAATCAGCCCCAGCATTTT.

This clonotype was observed at least ten times. V and J are TRBV6-4 and TRBJ2-6, with unresolved D. There are 18 residues in the CDR3. The germline V gene encodes CDR1 MRHNA and CDR2 SNTAGT. V lost 4 bases, J lost 0 bases, and 16 bases lay in between. The CDR3 DNA reads TGTGCCAGCAGTGTAGAGAATTTGGGTAGCTCTGGGGCCAACGTCCTGACTTTC. It translates to CASSVENLGSSGANVLTF.

This clonotype was seen a few times. The chain couples TRBV7-9 to TRBJ1-5, with D possibly TRBD1 on 5 matching bases. The CDR3 has 15 residues. Per the germline V gene, CDR1 is SEHNR and CDR2 is FQNEAQ (reference sequence). The V and J ends lost 5 bases and 2 bases respectively, with 13 bases between them. The CDR3 spells CASSPLPQGNQPQHF. The DNA for the CDR3 is TGTGCCAGCAGCCCTCTCCCACAGGGCAATCAGCCCCAGCATTTT.

This clonotype has just a few counts. The chain carries TRBV11-2 and TRBJ2-1; tentative D call: TRBD2 (6 bases). V shed 1 base and J shed 0 bases, with 13 bases lying between them. The germline CDR1 and CDR2 sequences are SGHAT and FQNNGV. The CDR3 has 17 amino acids. The CDR3 DNA reads TGTGCCAGCAGCTTAGGGGGACTCCCGAGCTCCTACAATGAGCAGTTCTTC. Protein sequence: CASSLGGLPSSYNEQFF.

This clonotype was recorded many times. The chain employs TRBV9 and TRBJ2-1, with D possibly TRBD2 on 6 matching bases. The CDR3 spans 15 residues. Germline CDR1 SGDLS, CDR2 YYNGEE. Trimming pared 5 bases from V and 4 bases from J, leaving 16 bases between. For the CDR3, the DNA is TGTGCCAGCAGTGCGGGGTCCACCTCTTACAATGAGCAGTTCTTC. As protein: CASSAGSTSYNEQFF.

There are many counts of this clonotype. V is TRBV3-1 and J is TRBJ1-4, with a weak D call TRBD1 (5 bases). Looked up from germline, CDR1 is LGHDT and CDR2 is YNNKEL (reference sequence). V was clipped by 6 bases and J by 0 bases, with 8 bases between them. The CDR3 covers 14 residues. The CDR3 region is CASSQQATNEKLFF. As DNA, the CDR3 is TGTGCCAGCAGTCAACAGGCAACTAATGAAAAACTGTTTTTT.

This clonotype has just a few counts. The genes are TRBV7-6 and TRBJ2-7; 9 bases line up with TRBD1. The CDR3 has 14 amino acids. Germline-derived CDR1 and CDR2 are SGHVS and FNYEAQ. V lost 6 bases, J lost 0 bases, and 3 bases stayed unmatched. CDR3 region: CASRDRGDSYEQYF. DNA for the CDR3: TGTGCCAGCAGAGACAGGGGGGACTCCTACGAGCAGTACTTC.

This clonotype was observed a handful of times. This rearrangement joins TRBV20-1 to TRBJ1-1; D gene unclear. The V gene's germline CDR1 is DFQATT and CDR2 SNEGSKA (reference sequence). V shed 3 bases and J shed 3 bases, with 8 bases lying between them. The CDR3 covers 12 residues. The DNA of the CDR3 is TGCAGTGCTAGTTTGTGGGACACTGAAGCTTTCTTT. This encodes CSASLWDTEAFF.